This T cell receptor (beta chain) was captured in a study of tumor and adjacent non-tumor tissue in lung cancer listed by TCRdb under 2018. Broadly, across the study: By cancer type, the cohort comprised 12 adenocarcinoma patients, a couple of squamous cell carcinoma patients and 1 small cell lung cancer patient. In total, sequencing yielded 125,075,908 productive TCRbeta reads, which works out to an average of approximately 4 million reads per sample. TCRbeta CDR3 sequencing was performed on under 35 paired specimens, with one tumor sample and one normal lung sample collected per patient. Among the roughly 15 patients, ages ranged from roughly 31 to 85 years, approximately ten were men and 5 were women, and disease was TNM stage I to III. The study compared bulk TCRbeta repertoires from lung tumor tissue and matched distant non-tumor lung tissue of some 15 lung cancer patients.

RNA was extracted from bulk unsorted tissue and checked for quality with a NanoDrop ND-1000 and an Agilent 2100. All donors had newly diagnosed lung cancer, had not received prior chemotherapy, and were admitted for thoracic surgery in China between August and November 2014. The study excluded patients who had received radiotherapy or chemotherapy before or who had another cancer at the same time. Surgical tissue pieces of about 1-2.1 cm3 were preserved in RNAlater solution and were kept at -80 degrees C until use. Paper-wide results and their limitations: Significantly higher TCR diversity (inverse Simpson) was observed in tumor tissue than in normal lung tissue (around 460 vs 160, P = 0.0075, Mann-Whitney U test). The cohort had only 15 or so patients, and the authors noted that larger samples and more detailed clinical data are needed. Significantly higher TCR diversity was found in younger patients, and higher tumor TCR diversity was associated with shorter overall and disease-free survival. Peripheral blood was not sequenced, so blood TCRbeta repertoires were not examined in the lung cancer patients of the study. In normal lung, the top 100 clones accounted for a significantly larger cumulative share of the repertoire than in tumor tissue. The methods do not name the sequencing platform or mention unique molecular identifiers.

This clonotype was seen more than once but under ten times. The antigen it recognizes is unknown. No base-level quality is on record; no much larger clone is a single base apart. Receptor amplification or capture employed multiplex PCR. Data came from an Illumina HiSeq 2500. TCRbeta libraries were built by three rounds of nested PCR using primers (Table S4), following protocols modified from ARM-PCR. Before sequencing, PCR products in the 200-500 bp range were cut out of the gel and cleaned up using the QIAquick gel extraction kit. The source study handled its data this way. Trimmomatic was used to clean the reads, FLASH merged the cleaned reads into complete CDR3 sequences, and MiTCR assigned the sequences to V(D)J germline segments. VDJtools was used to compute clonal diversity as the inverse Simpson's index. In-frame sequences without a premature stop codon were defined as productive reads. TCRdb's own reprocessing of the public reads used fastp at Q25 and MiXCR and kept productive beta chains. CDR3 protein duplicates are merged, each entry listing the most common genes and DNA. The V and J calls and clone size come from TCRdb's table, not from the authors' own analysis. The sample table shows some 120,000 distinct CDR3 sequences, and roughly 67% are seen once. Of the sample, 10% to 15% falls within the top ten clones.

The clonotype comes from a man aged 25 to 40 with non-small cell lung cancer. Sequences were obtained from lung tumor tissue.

The encoded CDR3 is CASSSLAWVQYF. The sequenced DNA: TGTGCCAGCAGCTCTTTAGCGTGGGTCCAGTACTTC. The chain joins TRBV5-6 to TRBJ2-5; the D segment could be TRBD2, given 5 matching bases. The CDR3, cysteine through phenylalanine, is 12 amino acids long. Here the CDR3 DNA is all that survives: 36 bases in frame from base 1. Sequences SGHDT (CDR1) and YYEEEE (CDR2) are obtained from the germline V gene. V gives up 3 bases and J gives up 10 bases, and the segment between their germline ends measures 13 bases.